The text below deals with one T cell receptor (beta chain). Its matching antigen is unknown. The entry originates in a study of shared clonotypes between healthy human individuals. Naive CD8 isolation took CD45RO-negative cells positively selected for CCR7 and excluded terminally differentiated effector memory CD45RA+ cells. Assay: immunoSEQ multiplex PCR; the TCRdb copy retains only in-frame clones and omits some. The data contain more than 2 million clones, less than 95% of them singletons. General study results and limits: Larger richness was generally estimated for naive than memory subsets.

CDR3 length equals 14 residues. The V end was cut by 5 bases, the J end by 2 bases, with 13 bases between. Looked up from germline, CDR1 is LNHNV and CDR2 is YYDKDF (reference sequence). The receptor was isolated from a man younger than 30 in good health. Sequencing was done on a sample of naive CD8+ T cells sorted from blood. The chain uses TRBV15 and TRBJ2-7; D possibly corresponds to TRBD1 (6 bases). For the CDR3, the DNA is TGTGCCACCAGCCCCCAGGGGAGCCCCTACGAGCAGTACTTC. It yields the protein CATSPQGSPYEQYF.